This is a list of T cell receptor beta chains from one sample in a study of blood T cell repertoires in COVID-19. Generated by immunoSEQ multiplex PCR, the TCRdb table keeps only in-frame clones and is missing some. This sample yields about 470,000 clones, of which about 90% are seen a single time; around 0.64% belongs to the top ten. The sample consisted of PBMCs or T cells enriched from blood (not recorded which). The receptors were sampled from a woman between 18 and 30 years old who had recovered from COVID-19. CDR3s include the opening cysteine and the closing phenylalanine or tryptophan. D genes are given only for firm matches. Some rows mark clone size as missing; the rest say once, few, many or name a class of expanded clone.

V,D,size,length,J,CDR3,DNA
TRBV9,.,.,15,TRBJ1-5,CASSVEGGAEQPQHF,TGTGCCAGCAGCGTAGAGGGAGGGGCCGAGCAGCCCCAGCATTTT
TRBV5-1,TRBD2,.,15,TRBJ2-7,CASSSSSGGPYEQYF,TGCGCCAGCAGCTCGTCTAGCGGGGGTCCGTACGAGCAGTACTTC
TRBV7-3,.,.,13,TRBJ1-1,CASSLGGSTEAFF,TGTGCCAGCAGCTTGGGGGGGAGCACTGAAGCTTTCTTT
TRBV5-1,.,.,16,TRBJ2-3,CASSSGSGSFTDTQYF,TGCGCCAGCAGCTCGGGTAGCGGCTCTTTCACAGATACGCAGTATTTT
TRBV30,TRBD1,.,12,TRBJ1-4,CAYYRGNEKLFF,TGTGCCTATTACAGGGGGAATGAAAAACTGTTTTTT
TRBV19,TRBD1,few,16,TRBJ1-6,CATRDSRYSYNSPLHF,TGTGCCACTCGGGACAGCCGGTACTCCTATAATTCACCCCTCCACTTT
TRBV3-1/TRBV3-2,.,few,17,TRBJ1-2,CASSQGRPGREGLLYTF,TGTGCCAGCAGCCAAGGCCGTCCGGGACGGGAGGGATTGCTATACACCTTC
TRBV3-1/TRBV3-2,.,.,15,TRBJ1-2,CASSQDNRERIGYTF,TGTGCCAGCAGCCAAGACAACAGGGAGCGAATTGGCTACACCTTC
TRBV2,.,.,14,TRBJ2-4,CASRTDLAKNIQYF,TGTGCCAGCAGGACAGATCTAGCCAAAAACATTCAGTACTTC
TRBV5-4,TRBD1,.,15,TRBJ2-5,CASSPGQGELETQYF,TGTGCCAGCAGCCCAGGACAGGGTGAATTAGAGACCCAGTACTTC
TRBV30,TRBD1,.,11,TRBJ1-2,CAWQGAGGYTF,TGTGCCTGGCAGGGGGCAGGGGGCTACACCTTC
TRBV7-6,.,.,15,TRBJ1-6,CASSATGLGNSPLHF,TGTGCCAGCAGTGCTACGGGACTCGGCAATTCACCCCTCCACTTT
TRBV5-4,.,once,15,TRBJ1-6,CASSFGGAWDSPLHF,TGTGCCAGCAGTTTCGGAGGGGCCTGGGATTCACCCCTCCACTTT
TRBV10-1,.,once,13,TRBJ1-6,CASSEQDNSPLHF,TGCGCCAGCAGTGAACAAGATAATTCACCCCTCCACTTT
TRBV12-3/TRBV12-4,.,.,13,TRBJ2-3,CASSLQGGDTQYF,TGTGCCAGCAGTTTACAGGGTGGAGATACGCAGTATTTT
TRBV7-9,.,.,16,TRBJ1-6,CASSLDEPSDNSPLHF,TGTGCCAGCAGCTTAGACGAGCCGTCGGATAATTCACCCCTCCACTTT
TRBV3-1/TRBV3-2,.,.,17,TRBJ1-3,CASSQGVTGGTGNTIYF,TGTGCCAGCAGCCAAGGAGTGACGGGGGGAACTGGAAACACCATATATTTT
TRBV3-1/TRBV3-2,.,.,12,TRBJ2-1,CASSQQVDEQFF,TGTGCCAGCAGCCAGCAGGTTGATGAGCAGTTCTTC
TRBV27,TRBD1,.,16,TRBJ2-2,CASSSRQGAHTGELFF,TGTGCCAGCAGTTCCCGACAGGGGGCACACACCGGGGAGCTGTTTTTT
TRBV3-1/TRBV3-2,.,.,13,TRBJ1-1,CASTPPGRTEAFF,TGTGCCAGCACCCCCCCAGGTCGTACTGAAGCTTTCTTT
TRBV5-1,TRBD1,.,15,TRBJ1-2,CASSLDRGVSYGYTF,TGCGCCAGCAGCTTAGACAGGGGCGTATCCTATGGCTACACCTTC
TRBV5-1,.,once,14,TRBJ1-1,CASSLRVSNTEAFF,TGCGCCAGCAGCCTCAGGGTTTCGAACACTGAAGCTTTCTTT
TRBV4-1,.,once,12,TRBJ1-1,CATRGIETEAFF,TGCGCCACTAGGGGTATTGAAACTGAAGCTTTCTTT
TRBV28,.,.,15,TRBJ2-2,CASSWPGRMSGELFF,TGTGCCAGCAGTTGGCCGGGGAGGATGTCCGGGGAGCTGTTTTTT
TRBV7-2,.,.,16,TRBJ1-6,CASSLMVGGNNSPLHF,TGTGCCAGCAGCCTCATGGTAGGCGGTAATAATTCACCCCTCCACTTT
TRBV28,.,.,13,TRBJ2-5,CASSPGGTETQYF,TGTGCCAGCAGTCCAGGGGGGACGGAGACCCAGTACTTC
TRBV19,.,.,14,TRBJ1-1,CASSISTGNTEAFF,TGTGCCAGTAGTATTAGTACGGGGAACACTGAAGCTTTCTTT
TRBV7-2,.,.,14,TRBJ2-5,CASSPGRPQETQYF,TGTGCCAGCAGCCCTGGGCGCCCCCAAGAGACCCAGTACTTC
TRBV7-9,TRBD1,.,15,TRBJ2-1,CASSARDRVKDEQFF,TGTGCCAGCAGCGCCCGGGACAGGGTTAAGGATGAGCAGTTCTTC
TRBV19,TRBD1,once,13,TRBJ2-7,CATSLGQGAVQYF,TGTGCCACCTCCCTCGGACAGGGGGCGGTGCAGTACTTC
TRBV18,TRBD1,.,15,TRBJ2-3,CASSPGQGRTDTQYF,TGTGCCAGCTCACCCGGACAGGGGCGCACAGATACGCAGTATTTT
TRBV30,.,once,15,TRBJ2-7,CAWRKGGGVSYEQYF,TGTGCCTGGAGAAAAGGGGGTGGGGTATCCTACGAGCAGTACTTC
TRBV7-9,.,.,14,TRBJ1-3,CASRMGGSGNTIYF,TGTGCCAGCAGGATGGGGGGCTCTGGAAACACCATATATTTT
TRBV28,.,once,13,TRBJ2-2,CASSLGGGGELFF,TGTGCCAGCAGTTTGGGAGGTGGCGGGGAGCTGTTTTTT
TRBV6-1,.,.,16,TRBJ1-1,CASSAPGGVVNTEAFF,TGTGCCAGCAGTGCCCCCGGGGGGGTGGTGAACACTGAAGCTTTCTTT
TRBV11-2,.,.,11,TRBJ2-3,CASSSGYTQYF,TGTGCCAGCAGCTCAGGGTATACGCAGTATTTT
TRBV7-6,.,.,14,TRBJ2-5,CASSFQGLGETQYF,TGTGCCAGCAGCTTCCAGGGGCTCGGGGAGACCCAGTACTTC
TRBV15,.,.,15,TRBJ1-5,CATSREGGSNQPQHF,TGTGCCACCAGCAGAGAGGGGGGAAGCAATCAGCCCCAGCATTTT
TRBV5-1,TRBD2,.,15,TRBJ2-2,CASSLAIGGNGELFF,TGCGCCAGCAGCTTGGCTATCGGGGGGAACGGGGAGCTGTTTTTT
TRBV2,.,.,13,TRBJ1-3,CASRPGYGNTIYF,TGTGCCAGCAGGCCGGGTTATGGAAACACCATATATTTT
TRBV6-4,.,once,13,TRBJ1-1,CASSSEQGTEAFF,TGTGCCAGCAGCTCAGAGCAGGGCACTGAAGCTTTCTTT
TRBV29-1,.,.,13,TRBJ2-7,CSVEVAGLGEQYF,TGCAGCGTTGAAGTTGCAGGGCTGGGTGAGCAGTACTTC
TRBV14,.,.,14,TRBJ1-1,CASSPTTGSTEAFF,TGTGCCAGCAGCCCAACGACAGGATCCACTGAAGCTTTCTTT
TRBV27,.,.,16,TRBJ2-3,CASSPSREWGTDTQYF,TGTGCCAGCAGTCCGTCGAGGGAGTGGGGCACAGATACGCAGTATTTT
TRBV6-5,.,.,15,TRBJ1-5,CASSYASDGLGAQHF,TGTGCCAGCAGTTACGCCTCCGACGGGTTAGGGGCCCAGCATTTT
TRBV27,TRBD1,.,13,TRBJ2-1,CASSHGSDRAFVF,TGTGCCAGCAGCCATGGTTCGGACAGGGCATTTGTCTTC
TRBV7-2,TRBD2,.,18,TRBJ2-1,CASSLSSGGSSSYNEQFF,TGTGCCAGCAGCTTAAGTAGCGGGGGGTCCAGCTCCTACAATGAGCAGTTCTTC
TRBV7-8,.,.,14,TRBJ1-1,CASSLDRQNTEAFF,TGTGCCAGCAGCTTAGACAGACAGAACACTGAAGCTTTCTTT
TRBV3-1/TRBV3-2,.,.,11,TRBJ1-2,CASSLFGGYTF,TGTGCCAGCAGCCTTTTCGGTGGCTACACCTTC
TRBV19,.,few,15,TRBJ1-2,CASSIWDTQNYGYTF,TGTGCCAGTAGTATCTGGGACACTCAGAACTATGGCTACACCTTC
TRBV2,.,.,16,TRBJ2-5,CASSEVRGLNQETQYF,TGTGCCAGCAGTGAAGTCCGGGGTCTGAACCAAGAGACCCAGTACTTC
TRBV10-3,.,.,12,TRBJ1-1,CAISDGNTEAFF,TGTGCCATCAGTGACGGGAACACTGAAGCTTTCTTT
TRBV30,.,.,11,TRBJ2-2,CAWSVQGELFF,TGTGCCTGGAGTGTACAGGGGGAGCTGTTTTTT
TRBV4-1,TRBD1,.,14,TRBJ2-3,CASSLDRVADTQYF,TGCGCCAGCAGCCTAGACAGGGTCGCAGATACGCAGTATTTT
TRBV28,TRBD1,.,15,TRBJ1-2,CASSLGQVVSYGYTF,TGTGCCAGCAGTTTAGGACAGGTTGTTAGCTATGGCTACACCTTC
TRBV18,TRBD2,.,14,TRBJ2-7,CASSLAGHSYEQYF,TGTGCCAGCTCACTAGCGGGGCACTCCTACGAGCAGTACTTC
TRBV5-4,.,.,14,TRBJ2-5,CASSLMGLEETQYF,TGTGCCAGCAGCTTGATGGGGCTAGAAGAGACCCAGTACTTC